This is a list of T cell receptor beta chains from one sample in a study of blood T cell repertoires in COVID-19. Profiling relied on immunoSEQ multiplex PCR, and the TCRdb table lists in-frame clones only, not all of them. Among about 200,000 clones listed, 85% were seen once. The sequenced sample consisted of peripheral blood. Receptors originate from a man in his sixties with COVID-19, enrolled during active disease. CDR3s include the opening cysteine and the closing phenylalanine or tryptophan. The D gene is left open where the match is weak. Clone size is given for some rows only: seen once, a few or many times, or a class if the clone is expanded.

J | V | size | D | CDR3 | DNA
TRBJ1-2 | TRBV12-3/TRBV12-4 | - | - | CASSLGQGGYTF | TGTGCCAGCAGCCTGGGACAAGGTGGCTACACCTTC
TRBJ2-5 | TRBV5-4 | - | TRBD1 | CASSSGTGQETQYF | TGTGCCAGCAGCAGTGGGACAGGACAAGAGACCCAGTACTTC
TRBJ1-1 | TRBV21-1 | - | - | CASSKGPRNTEAFF | TGTGCCAGCAGCAAAGGCCCTAGGAACACTGAAGCTTTCTTT
TRBJ2-6 | TRBV12-5 | - | - | CASGSSGANVLAF | TGTGCTAGTGGCTCCTCTGGGGCCAACGTCCTGGCTTTC
TRBJ1-1 | TRBV5-4 | - | - | CASSLGQAGGTTEAFF | TGTGCCAGCAGCTTGGGACAGGCGGGGGGGACCACTGAAGCTTTCTTT
TRBJ2-7 | TRBV29-1 | - | - | CSVTGENEYEQYF | TGCAGCGTAACTGGAGAGAATGAATACGAGCAGTACTTC
TRBJ1-2 | TRBV10-3 | - | - | CAIRRGGIYGYTF | TGTGCCATCAGGCGCGGAGGGATCTATGGCTACACCTTC
TRBJ1-2 | TRBV3-1/TRBV3-2 | - | TRBD1 | CASSPREGATGYTF | TGTGCCAGCAGCCCCCGGGAGGGGGCTACTGGCTACACCTTC
TRBJ1-6 | TRBV9 | - | - | CASSGGRRNSPLHF | TGTGCCAGCAGCGGGGGCAGGCGGAATTCACCCCTCCACTTT
TRBJ1-2 | TRBV4-2 | few | - | CASSQDTGYSNYGYTF | TGTGCCAGCAGCCAAGATACGGGGTACTCTAACTATGGCTACACCTTC
TRBJ2-2 | TRBV11-2 | - | - | CASSLGQTGELFF | TGTGCCAGCAGCTTAGGACAGACCGGGGAGCTGTTTTTT
TRBJ2-2 | TRBV18 | - | TRBD2 | CASSPSGRSNTGELFF | TGTGCCAGCTCACCTAGCGGGAGGTCGAACACCGGGGAGCTGTTTTTT
TRBJ1-2 | TRBV15 | once | TRBD1 | CATSRDYGTGYGYTF | TGTGCCACCAGCAGAGATTATGGGACAGGGTATGGCTACACCTTC
TRBJ2-5 | TRBV3-1/TRBV3-2 | few | TRBD1 | CASSQGQGTETQYF | TGTGCCAGCAGCCAGGGACAGGGGACAGAGACCCAGTACTTC
TRBJ1-2 | TRBV24-1 | - | TRBD1 | CATSEGGAYGYTF | TGTGCCACCAGTGAAGGGGGCGCCTATGGCTACACCTTC
TRBJ1-5 | TRBV19 | - | - | CASQYHYSNQPQHF | TGTGCCAGTCAGTATCACTATAGCAATCAGCCCCAGCATTTT
TRBJ2-5 | TRBV10-3 | - | TRBD1 | CAISERGRTGEYQETQYF | TGTGCCATCAGTGAGCGGGGAAGGACAGGGGAGTACCAAGAGACCCAGTACTTC
TRBJ1-1 | TRBV3-1/TRBV3-2 | - | - | CASSPPSNSLEAFF | TGTGCCAGCAGCCCGCCCTCGAACAGCTTAGAAGCTTTCTTT
TRBJ1-1 | TRBV27 | few | - | CASSYSRMNTEAFF | TGTGCCAGCAGTTACAGCCGGATGAACACTGAAGCTTTCTTT
TRBJ1-5 | TRBV12-2 | - | - | CASRAAQGQDKNQPQHF | TGTGCAAGTCGAGCCGCCCAGGGACAGGATAAGAATCAGCCCCAGCATTTT
TRBJ2-2 | TRBV27 | - | - | CASEEANTGELFF | TGTGCCAGCGAGGAGGCGAACACCGGGGAGCTGTTTTTT
TRBJ2-2 | TRBV5-1 | - | - | CASSLGGIASFNTGELFF | TGCGCCAGCAGCTTGGGTGGCATAGCTTCCTTTAACACCGGGGAGCTGTTTTTT
TRBJ2-2 | TRBV27 | - | TRBD1 | CASRKTGGGTGELFF | TGTGCCAGCAGGAAGACAGGGGGCGGGACCGGGGAGCTGTTTTTT
TRBJ2-1 | TRBV30 | - | TRBD2 | CAWSPTPAYSGSSSYNEQFF | TGTGCCTGGAGTCCCACGCCTGCCTATAGCGGGTCCAGCTCCTACAATGAGCAGTTCTTC
TRBJ2-5 | TRBV19 | - | TRBD1 | CASSFRQGTSETQYF | TGTGCCAGTAGTTTCCGACAGGGGACGAGCGAGACCCAGTACTTC
TRBJ2-1 | TRBV24-1 | - | - | CATSRQTSSYNEQFF | TGTGCCACCAGTAGACAGACGAGCTCCTACAATGAGCAGTTCTTC
TRBJ1-3 | TRBV25-1 | - | - | CASSGAGTSRRRNTIYF | TGTGCCAGCAGTGGGGCCGGGACAAGCAGGCGTAGAAACACCATATATTTT
TRBJ2-7 | TRBV18 | - | - | CASSPNGGGEIYEQYF | TGTGCCAGCTCACCTAATGGGGGGGGCGAGATCTACGAGCAGTACTTC